This T cell receptor (beta chain) was captured in a study of OX40 agonist ivuxolimab in advanced cancers. Study-wide context: People who had prior anti-PD-1, anti-PD-L1 or anti-CTLA-4 therapy could take part, and under 50% had some. Study-wide results and limits: CD8+ T cells (on average) carried more expanded clones than CD4+ T cells. Nonresponders included some who also had low normalized T-cell clonal expansion.

Here immunoSEQ multiplex PCR was the method, and the copy in TCRdb shows in-frame clones only, minus some. The data hold more than 50,000 clones, with around 90% observed a single time. The CDR3 is 16 amino acids. Germline V CDR1 and CDR2: SGHRS, YFSETQ. Unmatched junction bases numbered 11, after V lost 4 bases and J lost 2 bases. Individuals having autoimmune disease history or systemic immunosuppression were not enrolled. Notes on this clone: Its antigen is as yet unknown.

The source was CD4+ or CD8+ T cells sorted from blood, collected in a trial of the OX40 agonist ivuxolimab. The V gene is TRBV5-1, the J gene TRBJ1-2, with 7 bases lining up with TRBD1. This sequence was found in an adult with an advanced solid tumor such as melanoma, head and neck, liver or kidney cancer. Written as DNA, the CDR3 is TGCGCCAGCAGCCTTCTAATGACAGGGTTGAACTATGGCTACACCTTC. It is translated as CASSLLMTGLNYGYTF.